The present T cell receptor (beta chain) was sequenced within a study of shared clonotypes between healthy human individuals. CD4+ cells yielded CD45RA+ naive and CD45RA-negative memory subsets. In replicate PCRs of sorted subsets, around 0.2 ug DNA, tens of thousands of T cell genomes, was used. Here immunoSEQ multiplex PCR was the method, and the copy in TCRdb shows in-frame clones only, minus some. The sample yields about a million clones, about 80% seen once. Sequences were obtained from memory CD4+ T cells from PBMCs. Sample subset: CD45RA-negative fraction. The source of this sequence is a young man in good health. Some clones in this sample may be carry-over from other donors' samples.

This CDR3 is CASRYDRGRGQPQHF. The CDR3 DNA reads TGTGCCAGCAGATACGACAGGGGGCGGGGGCAGCCCCAGCATTTT. J is TRBJ1-5 and V is TRBV28; 10 bases align to TRBD1. This CDR3 contains 15 residues. The V gene end was trimmed by 6 bases and the J gene end by 7 bases; junction bases not matched to a gene: 9. The germline CDR1 and CDR2 sequences are MDHEN and SYDVKM.